These 17 T cell receptor beta chains were all obtained from the same sample, sequenced in a study of blood T cells in healthy people across ages. The use of a sample-barcoded 5' primer and a J-beta primer mix characterized a second PCR of about 7 to 12 cycles. TCRdb reanalysed the 5' RACE reads using MiXCR and keeps one entry per CDR3 protein. The sample has about 1.4 million distinct CDR3 sequences; around 59% are singletons. Sequencing was done on a sample of blood. Receptors were obtained from a man aged 18-30 years in good health.

V usage is TRBV4-1 and J usage is TRBJ2-1; 9 bases fit TRBD2. V lost 5 bases, J lost 4 bases, and 15 bases stayed unmatched. Germline values: CDR1 MGHRA, CDR2 YSYEKL. This CDR3 has 18 amino acids. The CDR3 nucleotides read TGCGCCAGCAGCGGGCTAGTAGCGGGAGACCTAGGTTACAATGAGCAGTTCTTC. Its protein is CASSGLVAGDLGYNEQFF.

V usage is TRBV2 and J usage is TRBJ2-1; D might be TRBD1 (6 bases). The V gene's germline CDR1 is SNHLY and CDR2 FYNNEI. The V gene lost 8 bases and the J gene lost 4 bases, with 12 bases spanning the gap. This CDR3 is 13 amino acids long. CDR3 in DNA: TGTGCCAGCCTGAGGACAGCTTACAATGAGCAGTTCTTC. Translating it yields CASLRTAYNEQFF.

The chain has TRBV29-1 and TRBJ2-3, with a tentative D call TRBD2 (5 bases). Germline loops: CDR1 SQVTM, CDR2 ANQGSEA. This CDR3 spans 10 amino acids. V lost 4 bases to trimming and J lost 8 bases, with 7 bases between them. CDR3 coding DNA: TGCAGCGTTGGGGAGAGTACGCAGTATTTT. Translation: CSVGESTQYF.

The chain employs TRBV29-1 and TRBJ2-4; D is ambiguous. With 4 bases removed from V and 0 bases from J, the gap between germline ends came to 7 bases. This CDR3 is 13 amino acids long. The germline gives CDR1 SQVTM, CDR2 ANQGSEA. For the CDR3, the DNA is TGCAGCGTTGTGGGGAAAGCCAAAAACATTCAGTACTTC. Its translation: CSVVGKAKNIQYF.

This clonotype was observed a handful of times. The chain has TRBV3-1 and TRBJ1-6; TRBD1 is a possible D gene (6 bases). This CDR3 comprises 15 residues. CDR1 and CDR2 from the germline V gene are LGHDT and YNNKEL (reference sequence). V gave up 0 bases and J gave up 10 bases, with 13 bases separating them. CDR3 residues: CASSQDRGAGSPLHF. The CDR3 bases are TGTGCCAGCAGCCAAGATCGGGGGGCGGGCTCACCCCTCCACTTT.

This clonotype has just one count. The chain links TRBV28 to TRBJ2-6; D perhaps matches TRBD2 (5 bases). The germline V gene encodes CDR1 MDHEN and CDR2 SYDVKM. The CDR3 is made up of 17 amino acids. V was clipped by 6 bases and J by 0 bases, with 15 bases between them. CDR3 in DNA: TGTGCCAGCAGCCCAACCCCGGGAAGCTCTGGGGCCAACGTCCTGACTTTC. Translation: CASSPTPGSSGANVLTF.

Only a few counts were recorded for this clonotype. The chain has TRBV20-1 and TRBJ2-7; the match to TRBD1 covers 8 bases. Trimming removed 6 bases from V and 0 bases from J; junction bases left unmatched: 10. This CDR3 comprises 15 residues. From germline, CDR1 is DFQATT and CDR2 SNEGSKA (reference sequence). The CDR3, as DNA: TGCAGTGCAGCCGACAGGGGTAGACTCTCCTACGAGCAGTACTTC. The encoded protein is CSAADRGRLSYEQYF.

The V gene is TRBV5-1, the J gene TRBJ2-3; 8 bases fit TRBD2. CDR3 length: 17 amino acids. V lost 0 bases to trimming and J lost 1 base; unmatched junction nucleotides: 7. Germline-derived CDR1 and CDR2 are SGHRS and YFSETQ. Written as DNA, the CDR3 is TGCGCCAGCAGCTTGGAAGTAGCGGGGCCCCGCACAGATACGCAGTATTTT. It encodes CASSLEVAGPRTDTQYF.

The chain is built from TRBV27 and TRBJ2-7; 8 positions agree with TRBD2. Germline lookup yields CDR1 MNHEY and CDR2 SMNVEV (reference sequence). The V gene end was trimmed by 6 bases and the J gene end by 3 bases; junction bases not matched to a gene: 13. The CDR3 is 16 residues long. CDR3 sequence reads: CASSPLGERELYEQYF. CDR3 sequence (DNA): TGTGCCAGCAGCCCCTTGGGGGAGCGGGAGCTCTACGAGCAGTACTTC.

The rearrangement links TRBV18 to TRBJ1-2, with 7 bases matching TRBD1. The CDR3 is made up of 21 amino acids. Germline V gene data show CDR1 as KGHSH and CDR2 as LQKENI. The junction had 20 bases not matched to a gene; V was cut back by 1 base and J by 0 bases. CDR3 bases: TGTGCCAGCTCACCACAACCAAGGCAGGGGGGTGAACCAAAGCCTAACTATGGCTACACCTTC. Encoded protein: CASSPQPRQGGEPKPNYGYTF. Supplemented by reference TRBV18 and TRBJ1-2, the full variable domain reads NAGVMQNPRHLVRRRGQEARLRCSPMKGHSHVYWYRQLPEEGLKFMVYLQKENIIDESGMPKERFSAEFPKEGPSILRIQQVVRGDSAAYFCASSPQPRQGGEPKPNYGYTFGSGTRLTVV.

This clonotype was seen a handful of times. V usage is TRBV29-1 and J usage is TRBJ2-7; D is tentatively TRBD1 or TRBD2 (6 bases each). V lost 6 bases, J lost 6 bases, and 24 bases lay in between. Germline CDR1 SQVTM, CDR2 ANQGSEA. The CDR3 extends over 15 amino acids. The CDR3 DNA sequence: TGCAGCGTGGGAACTCATCGGGGGCTCTTCCGCGAGCAGTACTTC. It is translated as CSVGTHRGLFREQYF.

CDR3 nucleotide sequence: TGTGCCAGCAGTGTTCGGACAGCAGCCTACGAGCAGTACTTC. As protein: CASSVRTAAYEQYF. V and J are TRBV6-1 and TRBJ2-7; possible D gene TRBD1, 6 bases. Germline-derived CDR1 and CDR2 are MNHNS and SASEGT. Trimming stripped 4 bases from V and 2 bases from J, with 12 bases between. The CDR3 is 14 residues long.

This clonotype was recorded a few times. V is TRBV4-1 and J is TRBJ2-7; a weak D match, TRBD1 (5 bases). Per germline, CDR1 MGHRA and CDR2 YSYEKL. The CDR3 spans 15 residues. The V end lost 3 bases, the J end lost 0 bases, and 12 bases lay between the germline ends. This CDR3 reads CASSHLLDNSYEQYF. DNA of the CDR3: TGCGCCAGCAGCCACCTCCTGGACAACTCCTACGAGCAGTACTTC.

The chain carries TRBV7-6 and TRBJ2-5, with D possibly matching TRBD2 (6 bases). Trimming took off 4 bases at V and 11 bases at J, with 23 bases between the two ends. Germline V gene lookup returns CDR1 SGHVS and CDR2 FNYEAQ. CDR3 size: 15 residues. CDR3 sequence (DNA): TGTGCCAGCAGCTCCCTAGCGTGGGAGGTATGGGAGCAGTACTTC. Encoded protein: CASSSLAWEVWEQYF.

Notes on this clonotype: The junction shows a germline mismatch at one end, possibly a read error. V and J are TRBV20-1 and TRBJ1-1; 11 bases fit TRBD1. Germline V gene sequence: CDR1 DFQATT, CDR2 SNEGSKA (reference sequence). The CDR3 is made up of 16 amino acids. CDR3 DNA: TGCAGCGCTAGTCCCGGACAGGGGGCGTTGAACACTGAAGCTTTCTTT. It encodes CSASPGQGALNTEAFF.

This sequence joins TRBV2 and TRBJ2-1, with a weak D call TRBD1 (6 bases). CDR3 length: 15 amino acids. V was clipped by 6 bases and J by 2 bases, with 14 bases between them. Germline-derived CDR1 and CDR2 are SNHLY and FYNNEI. For the CDR3, the DNA is TGTGCCAGCAGGGGGGTCCGGACAGCCTACAATGAGCAGTTCTTC. Amino acid sequence: CASRGVRTAYNEQFF.

The chain recombines TRBV27 with TRBJ2-7; 9 nucleotides match TRBD1. CDR3 length: 13 amino acids. Germline assignment: CDR1 MNHEY and CDR2 SMNVEV (reference sequence). The junction had 5 bases not matched to a gene; V was cut back by 4 bases and J by 7 bases. CDR3 DNA sequence: TGTGCCAGCAGTTGGGACAGGGACAATGAGCAGTACTTC. Amino acid sequence: CASSWDRDNEQYF.